This T cell receptor beta chain was observed in a study of blood T cell repertoires in COVID-19. Study-level information: T cells, B-cell-depleted T cells, or PBMCs supplied cDNA or gDNA.

CDR3 size: 17 residues. Germline V gives CDR1 SEHNR, CDR2 FQNEAQ (reference sequence). V lost 5 bases, J lost 8 bases, and 17 bases stayed unmatched. In the original analysis: Using reference gene primer amplification, nucleated cell counts were estimated. Sequenced by immunoSEQ multiplex PCR; TCRdb stores in-frame clones only, minus some. The DNA gave D and trimming, while V, J and clone size come from that table. This sample carries 80,000 to 100,000 clones, 75% to 90% of them seen once, and the ten largest clones take 15% to 20%. Sequenced input: peripheral blood. The TCR comes from a woman older than 75 with active or convalescent COVID-19. V usage is TRBV7-9 and J usage is TRBJ2-1; 8 nucleotides match TRBD1. CDR3 bases: TGTGCCAGCAGCCCCTCCTCGGACAGGGAGGAATGGGATGAGCAGTTCTTC. Amino acid sequence: CASSPSSDREEWDEQFF.